Listed below are T cell receptor beta chains from one sample, sequenced in a study of T cell repertoires in cytomegalovirus infection. TCRdb ran MiXCR on the reads and lists one entry per CDR3 protein. The table shows about 740,000 distinct CDR3 sequences, with 35% occurring only once. The source material was PBMCs. The receptors originated from a human donor in good health (CMV status not recorded). Some clones in this sample may be carry-over from other donors' samples. Both conserved end residues are part of each CDR3. A D gene is named only where the DNA matches it firmly. Only some rows state a clone size, as once, few, many or a class for expanded clones.

D	V	size	length	J	DNA	CDR3
NA	TRBV6-1	few	16	TRBJ2-3	TGTGCCAGCAGTCAAGCAGCACTAAGGGGCACAGATACGCAGTATTTT	CASSQAALRGTDTQYF
TRBD1	TRBV12-3/TRBV12-4	NA	13	TRBJ1-2	TGTGCCAGCAGTTGGGCAGGGGGCAGTGGCTACACCTTC	CASSWAGGSGYTF
NA	TRBV6-8	NA	16	TRBJ1-3	TGTGCCAGCAGAAGTAACTCGATTGTGTCTGGAAACACCATATATTTT	CASRSNSIVSGNTIYF
NA	TRBV6-1	few	14	TRBJ2-1	TGTGCCAGCGGTCCGAGGTGGGGAAACAATGAGCAGTTCTTC	CASGPRWGNNEQFF
TRBD1	TRBV19	few	15	TRBJ1-4	TGTGCCAGTACCCCGGGGACAGCGAATAATGAAAAACTGTTTTTT	CASTPGTANNEKLFF
NA	TRBV27	NA	17	TRBJ2-3	TGTGCCAGCAGTTTAAGGGCAGACGGTCTCGTCACAGATACGCAGTATTTT	CASSLRADGLVTDTQYF
NA	TRBV28	NA	16	TRBJ1-3	TGTGCCAGCAGTCCCGGACACCGTTCCTCTGGAAACACCATATATTTT	CASSPGHRSSGNTIYF
NA	TRBV7-6	NA	17	TRBJ2-1	TGTGCCAGCAGCTTAATCTTCCTTGGCGGGACATACCATGAGCAGTTCTTC	CASSLIFLGGTYHEQFF
TRBD1	TRBV7-2	many	15	TRBJ1-6	TGTGCCAGCAGCTTCAGACAGGGGCGGGATTCACCCCTCCACTTT	CASSFRQGRDSPLHF
TRBD1	TRBV20-1	NA	14	TRBJ1-4	TGCAGTGCTAGAATAGGGACAGGGGGCGAAAAACTGTTTTTT	CSARIGTGGEKLFF
NA	TRBV14	once	16	TRBJ2-3	TGTGCCAGCAGCCAAATCCATCGGCGGATCACAGATACGCAGTATTTT	CASSQIHRRITDTQYF
NA	TRBV7-9	NA	13	TRBJ2-2	TGTGCCAGCATCAAAGGGGGGACCGGGGAGCTGTTTTTT	CASIKGGTGELFF
TRBD1	TRBV20-1	NA	14	TRBJ1-5	TGCAGTGCTCCGACAGGGTTTAACAATCAGCCCCAGCATTTT	CSAPTGFNNQPQHF
TRBD2	TRBV12-3/TRBV12-4	NA	17	TRBJ2-7	TGTGCCAGCAGCTCCGTCCTTAGCGGGAGTTCCCCCTACGAGCAGTACTTC	CASSSVLSGSSPYEQYF
NA	TRBV5-6	NA	13	TRBJ2-7	TGTGCCAGCAGCCCCGACACCAACTACGAGCAGTACTTC	CASSPDTNYEQYF
NA	TRBV11-2	NA	18	TRBJ1-1	TGTGCCAGCAGCTTAGGCCGCACAGGGCTGTTTTGGTACACTGAAGCTTTCTTT	CASSLGRTGLFWYTEAFF
TRBD2	TRBV24-1	NA	15	TRBJ2-3	TGTGCCCCCAGTTATTTGGGACTAAACACAGATACGCAGTATTTT	CAPSYLGLNTDTQYF
TRBD2	TRBV7-8	few	15	TRBJ2-3	TGTGCCAGCAGCTCAGCGGGAGGGATCGCAGATACGCAGTATTTT	CASSSAGGIADTQYF
TRBD2	TRBV7-7	NA	14	TRBJ2-7	TGTGCTAGCAGCTTAACGGGACTAGTACGCGAGCAGTACTTC	CASSLTGLVREQYF
TRBD2	TRBV27	NA	18	TRBJ2-4	TGTGCCGGCGTGACAACTAAAGGACTAGCGGGAGGCGTGTACATTCAGTACTTC	CAGVTTKGLAGGVYIQYF
TRBD1	TRBV6-1	NA	13	TRBJ2-7	TGTGCCAGCGCACAGGGGCGATCCTACGAGCAGTACTTC	CASAQGRSYEQYF
TRBD1	TRBV7-9	NA	16	TRBJ1-2	TGTGCCAGCAGCCTCAGTTCTGGGACAGGGACGTCCGGCTACACCTTC	CASSLSSGTGTSGYTF
NA	TRBV7-2	NA	14	TRBJ2-1	TGTGCCAGCAGCTTAAGGAGCCAGGGGGGTGAGCAGTTCTTC	CASSLRSQGGEQFF
NA	TRBV25-1	NA	16	TRBJ1-1	TGTGCCAGCAGCGTAATGGGGGCAGGTACGAACACTGAAGCTTTCTTT	CASSVMGAGTNTEAFF
TRBD2	TRBV5-4	few	15	TRBJ2-1	TGTGCCAGCAGCCCGGATGGACTAGCCTACAATGAGCAGTTCTTC	CASSPDGLAYNEQFF
NA	TRBV28	NA	14	TRBJ2-4	TGTGCCAGCGGTAGGGGGGGGGCCAAAAACATTCAGTACTTC	CASGRGGAKNIQYF
NA	TRBV12-3/TRBV12-4	NA	16	TRBJ2-2	TGTGCCAGCAGTTTACTTGGGAGGACGAACACCGGGGAGCTGTTTTTT	CASSLLGRTNTGELFF
NA	TRBV19	NA	16	TRBJ2-1	TGTGCCAGTAGTTCTCAGGGGCCGAGCTCCTACAATGAGCAGTTCTTC	CASSSQGPSSYNEQFF
NA	TRBV2	NA	17	TRBJ2-7	TGTGCCAGCAGTGAAGGACTGCTCCCGAGGCCTCCGTACGAGCAGTACTTC	CASSEGLLPRPPYEQYF
NA	TRBV28	NA	15	TRBJ1-6	TGTGCCAGCAGTTTGGGGCGCCTTCATAATTCACCCCTCCACTTT	CASSLGRLHNSPLHF
TRBD1	TRBV10-3	many	15	TRBJ1-5	TGTGCCATCAGTGGTGGACAGGGGAGCAATCAGCCCCAGCATTTT	CAISGGQGSNQPQHF
NA	TRBV10-2	NA	17	TRBJ1-2	TGCGCCAGCAGTGAGTTCCCCCCGGACGGCGGAGGCTATGGCTACACCTTC	CASSEFPPDGGGYGYTF
TRBD1	TRBV6-1	NA	14	TRBJ1-6	TGTGCCAGCAGGGGACAGGGCTCGGGGTCACCCCTCCACTTT	CASRGQGSGSPLHF
TRBD1	TRBV20-1	NA	14	TRBJ2-2	TGCAGTGCAAGGGACAGGGCTTTTCTCGGGGAGCTGTTTTTT	CSARDRAFLGELFF
TRBD1	TRBV7-2	once	15	TRBJ1-6	TGTGCCAGCAGCCGCAAGGGACAGGCTAATTCACCCCTCCACTTT	CASSRKGQANSPLHF
NA	TRBV2	NA	15	TRBJ2-5	TGTGCCAGCACTTCCGGGACCCCATTCCAAGAGACCCAGTACTTC	CASTSGTPFQETQYF
NA	TRBV5-1	few	15	TRBJ1-2	TGCGCCAGCAGCTTGGTCTGGGCAGGGGACTATGGCTACACCTTC	CASSLVWAGDYGYTF